The entry that follows covers one T cell receptor (beta chain) sequence. What it binds is not known. The authors reverse transcribed all of the isolated RNA, so sequencing captured expressed TCRB transcripts. Only in-frame clones appear in the TCRdb table, and some are missing; sequencing was by immunoSEQ multiplex PCR. The table has roughly 500,000 clones, approximately 30% seen once. The sample originates from a study of beta chain features in type 1 diabetes. Findings and caveats of the study: cDNA sequencing could over-represent cells with high TCR expression.

The sequence derives from a man between 18 and 29 years old in good health. The sequencing input was naive CD4+ T cells from blood.

This CDR3 reads CSVVSRQGASGEAFF. CDR3 coding DNA: TGCAGCGTTGTCTCTCGACAGGGGGCTAGTGGTGAAGCTTTCTTT. This chain links TRBV29-1 with TRBJ1-1, with 10 bases matching TRBD1. The CDR3 extends over 15 amino acids. Germline V gene sequence: CDR1 SQVTM, CDR2 ANQGSEA. The V and J ends lost 4 bases and 7 bases, in that order; junction bases with no gene match: 12.